These T cell receptor beta chains were read from a single sample in a study of response to subunit inactivated influenza vaccine. Each CDR3 protein is one row after TCRdb ran MiXCR on the RT-PCR reads. Here the sample spans fewer than 600,000 distinct CDR3 sequences, approximately 7.7% being singletons. Sequences were derived from PBMCs from blood, sampled less than 25 months after vaccination. These TCRs come from a man aged 50-75 years who received an inactivated influenza vaccine. CDR3s include the opening cysteine and the closing phenylalanine or tryptophan. Each record gives: V gene, D gene, J gene, clone size, CDR3 protein, CDR3 DNA. The D gene is left open where the match is weak. Clone size is shown for a subset of rows, as once, few, many or a class of expanded clone.

V gene: TRBV11-2; D gene: NA; J gene: TRBJ1-5; clone size: few; CDR3 protein: CASSAEQRDYIGRGQPQHF; CDR3 DNA: TGTGCCAGCAGTGCCGAACAAAGGGACTATATAGGGCGGGGTCAGCCCCAGCATTTT
V gene: TRBV5-4; D gene: TRBD2; J gene: TRBJ2-1; clone size: NA; CDR3 protein: CASGSPSSGTSGYNEQFF; CDR3 DNA: TGTGCCAGCGGCTCGCCCTCGTCCGGGACTAGCGGATACAATGAGCAGTTCTTC
V gene: TRBV12-3/TRBV12-4; D gene: TRBD2; J gene: TRBJ2-5; clone size: few; CDR3 protein: CASSLGTSGSRGETQYF; CDR3 DNA: TGTGCCAGCAGTTTAGGGACTAGCGGGAGTCGTGGGGAGACCCAGTACTTC
V gene: TRBV12-3/TRBV12-4; D gene: NA; J gene: TRBJ1-2; clone size: many; CDR3 protein: CASSRGEQGGYTF; CDR3 DNA: TGTGCCAGCAGCAGGGGAGAACAGGGTGGCTACACCTTC
V gene: TRBV29-1; D gene: NA; J gene: TRBJ2-7; clone size: few; CDR3 protein: CSAEDPRDEQYF; CDR3 DNA: TGCAGCGCTGAGGACCCACGGGACGAGCAGTACTTC
V gene: TRBV20-1; D gene: NA; J gene: TRBJ2-3; clone size: NA; CDR3 protein: CSAREGGTQYF; CDR3 DNA: TGCAGTGCTAGGGAGGGGGGTACGCAGTATTTT
V gene: TRBV12-3/TRBV12-4; D gene: NA; J gene: TRBJ1-4; clone size: few; CDR3 protein: CASSETGPGEKLFF; CDR3 DNA: TGTGCCAGCAGTGAAACAGGCCCGGGGGAAAAACTGTTTTTT
V gene: TRBV6-5; D gene: TRBD2; J gene: TRBJ2-3; clone size: many; CDR3 protein: CASSSSAGDARTQYF; CDR3 DNA: TGTGCCAGCAGTTCGTCAGCGGGAGATGCGCGTACGCAGTATTTT
V gene: TRBV11-2; D gene: NA; J gene: TRBJ2-1; clone size: many; CDR3 protein: CASSLEQGLILNEQFF; CDR3 DNA: TGTGCCAGCAGCTTAGAGCAGGGGCTTATACTCAATGAGCAGTTCTTC
V gene: TRBV5-6; D gene: NA; J gene: TRBJ1-5; clone size: many; CDR3 protein: CASSLMGTNQPQHF; CDR3 DNA: TGTGCCAGCAGCTTGATGGGAACCAATCAGCCCCAGCATTTT
V gene: TRBV5-1; D gene: TRBD2; J gene: TRBJ2-3; clone size: few; CDR3 protein: CASSLSGTSGGDTQYF; CDR3 DNA: TGCGCCAGCAGCCTGTCAGGGACTAGCGGGGGGGATACGCAGTATTTT
V gene: TRBV10-3; D gene: TRBD2; J gene: TRBJ2-2; clone size: NA; CDR3 protein: CAITSGGGLSGELFF; CDR3 DNA: TGTGCCATCACCTCCGGCGGGGGGCTTTCCGGGGAGCTGTTTTTT
V gene: TRBV10-3; D gene: TRBD1; J gene: TRBJ2-1; clone size: few; CDR3 protein: CAIRDRVENEQFF; CDR3 DNA: TGTGCCATCAGGGACAGGGTGGAGAATGAGCAGTTCTTC
V gene: TRBV12-3/TRBV12-4; D gene: NA; J gene: TRBJ2-6; clone size: NA; CDR3 protein: CASSQGRLGANVLTF; CDR3 DNA: TGTGCCAGCAGTCAAGGTCGCCTTGGGGCCAACGTCCTGACTTTC
V gene: TRBV3-1; D gene: TRBD2; J gene: TRBJ2-3; clone size: NA; CDR3 protein: CASSLRTSVITDTQYF; CDR3 DNA: TGTGCCAGCAGCCTGCGGACTAGCGTCATCACAGATACGCAGTATTTT
V gene: TRBV20-1; D gene: TRBD1; J gene: TRBJ2-5; clone size: NA; CDR3 protein: CSAPGQGALRQETQYF; CDR3 DNA: TGCAGTGCACCGGGACAGGGGGCTCTGAGGCAAGAGACCCAGTACTTC
V gene: TRBV20-1; D gene: NA; J gene: TRBJ2-7; clone size: NA; CDR3 protein: CSARIQSAGEQYF; CDR3 DNA: TGCAGTGCTAGGATACAAAGTGCGGGCGAGCAGTACTTC
V gene: TRBV3-1; D gene: TRBD2; J gene: TRBJ2-4; clone size: once; CDR3 protein: CATTQDWAVAGGNIQYF; CDR3 DNA: TGTGCCACCACCCAAGATTGGGCGGTAGCGGGGGGAAACATTCAGTACTTC
V gene: TRBV7-9; D gene: NA; J gene: TRBJ2-3; clone size: NA; CDR3 protein: CASNLSPSTDTQYF; CDR3 DNA: TGTGCCAGCAACCTCAGCCCTAGCACAGATACGCAGTATTTT
V gene: TRBV5-1; D gene: NA; J gene: TRBJ2-7; clone size: NA; CDR3 protein: CASSAGGRGLDEQYF; CDR3 DNA: TGCGCCAGCAGCGCAGGGGGGCGGGGGCTCGACGAGCAGTACTTC
V gene: TRBV29-1; D gene: TRBD1; J gene: TRBJ2-5; clone size: few; CDR3 protein: CSVGQGALETQYF; CDR3 DNA: TGCAGCGTTGGACAGGGGGCGTTGGAGACCCAGTACTTC
V gene: TRBV10-3; D gene: NA; J gene: TRBJ2-3; clone size: few; CDR3 protein: CAISESTGRSTDTQYF; CDR3 DNA: TGTGCCATCAGTGAGTCGACAGGAAGAAGCACAGATACGCAGTATTTT
V gene: TRBV20-1; D gene: TRBD1; J gene: TRBJ2-5; clone size: NA; CDR3 protein: CSAPRTGRRETQYF; CDR3 DNA: TGCAGTGCCCCGAGGACAGGGAGAAGAGAGACCCAGTACTTC
V gene: TRBV4-3; D gene: NA; J gene: TRBJ2-7; clone size: few; CDR3 protein: CASSQDQFGDGGSYEQYF; CDR3 DNA: TGCGCCAGCAGCCAAGATCAATTTGGAGACGGCGGCTCCTACGAGCAGTACTTC
V gene: TRBV4-3; D gene: NA; J gene: TRBJ2-4; clone size: NA; CDR3 protein: CASSQGRGGIQYF; CDR3 DNA: TGCGCCAGCAGCCAAGGCAGGGGGGGGATTCAGTACTTC
V gene: TRBV10-3; D gene: TRBD1; J gene: TRBJ1-3; clone size: NA; CDR3 protein: CAIRVTGAGNTIYF; CDR3 DNA: TGTGCCATCAGGGTAACAGGGGCTGGAAACACCATATATTTT
V gene: TRBV5-1; D gene: TRBD2; J gene: TRBJ2-3; clone size: NA; CDR3 protein: CASNDRTSGGTDTQYF; CDR3 DNA: TGCGCCAGCAACGACAGGACTAGCGGGGGAACAGATACGCAGTATTTT
V gene: TRBV29-1; D gene: NA; J gene: TRBJ2-3; clone size: many; CDR3 protein: CSVRFLADTQYF; CDR3 DNA: TGCAGCGTTCGGTTCCTAGCTGATACGCAGTATTTT
V gene: TRBV20-1; D gene: NA; J gene: TRBJ1-1; clone size: NA; CDR3 protein: CSAPGIIAFF; CDR3 DNA: TGCAGTGCCCCGGGGATCATAGCTTTCTTT